This T cell receptor beta chain was recovered during a study of PD-1 blockade in classical Hodgkin lymphoma. CDR3 length: 15 residues. The V and J ends lost 5 bases and 5 bases respectively, with 13 bases between them. The germline gives CDR1 MDHEN, CDR2 SYDVKM. The repertoire was sequenced with immunoSEQ multiplex PCR; TCRdb's copy has only in-frame clones and lacks some. Found here are fewer than 3,000 clones, 55% to 75% of them singletons; the top ten hold roughly a third. Relapse after autologous stem cell transplantation occurred in every patient, and brentuximab vedotin exposure varied. Through magnetic negative selection, CD8+ T cells were separated from PBMCs that had been thawed. Remarks on this clone: Its antigen remains unknown.

General study points: Repertoires differed for reasons still undefined, possibly disease activity or prior therapy. CD4+ TCR diversity, unlike CD8+, rose significantly by C4D1.

This sequence originates from a human donor with classical Hodgkin lymphoma. V gene TRBV28 combines with J gene TRBJ1-6; weak D call: TRBD1 (6 bases). The sequencing here drew on CD8+ T cells from blood, taken at baseline. Written as DNA, the CDR3 is TGTGCCAGCAGTCCCGGGACAACGGATAATTCACCCCTCCACTTT. It is translated as CASSPGTTDNSPLHF. Complete variable domain (other parts from reference TRBV28 and TRBJ1-6): DVKVTQSSRYLVKRTGEKVFLECVQDMDHENMFWYRQDPGLGLRLIYFSYDVKMKEKGDIPEGYSVSREKKERFSLILESASTNQTSMYLCASSPGTTDNSPLHFGNGTRLTVT.